This is a list of T cell receptor beta chains from one sample in a study of blood T cell repertoires in COVID-19. TCRdb keeps only in-frame clones here, not all; method: immunoSEQ multiplex PCR. Altogether more than 75,000 clones are present, more than 75% being singletons, with the ten largest covering about 11%. Sequencing was performed on peripheral blood. Receptors were obtained from a human donor in a cohort sampled during active COVID-19. Both conserved end residues are part of each CDR3. Fields, in order: J gene, clone size, V gene, D gene, CDR3 protein, CDR3 DNA. D genes are given only for firm matches. The size of a clone is reported for some rows only, either as once, few or many, or as a class for expanded clones.

J gene: TRBJ2-3; clone size: -; V gene: TRBV10-3; D gene: -; CDR3 protein: CAISESLTSTDTQYF; CDR3 DNA: TGTGCCATCAGTGAGAGCCTAACTAGCACAGATACGCAGTATTTT
J gene: TRBJ2-7; clone size: -; V gene: TRBV3-1/TRBV3-2; D gene: TRBD2; CDR3 protein: CASSPPLGSGGRDLSYEQYF; CDR3 DNA: TGTGCCAGCAGCCCGCCCTTGGGTAGCGGGGGCCGAGATCTTTCCTACGAGCAGTACTTC
J gene: TRBJ1-5; clone size: -; V gene: TRBV6-1; D gene: -; CDR3 protein: CASSELDSYSNQPQHF; CDR3 DNA: TGTGCCAGCAGTGAACTGGACAGCTATAGCAATCAGCCCCAGCATTTT
J gene: TRBJ2-7; clone size: few; V gene: TRBV7-2; D gene: -; CDR3 protein: CASSLDPGWYEQYF; CDR3 DNA: TGTGCCAGCAGCTTAGATCCGGGTTGGTACGAGCAGTACTTC
J gene: TRBJ1-1; clone size: -; V gene: TRBV28; D gene: TRBD1; CDR3 protein: CASLPGTGHTEAFF; CDR3 DNA: TGTGCCAGCCTTCCGGGGACAGGGCACACTGAAGCTTTCTTT
J gene: TRBJ2-7; clone size: -; V gene: TRBV5-1; D gene: -; CDR3 protein: CASSLDAGGKGEQYF; CDR3 DNA: TGCGCCAGCAGCTTGGATGCAGGGGGGAAAGGCGAGCAGTACTTC
J gene: TRBJ1-2; clone size: once; V gene: TRBV4-1; D gene: -; CDR3 protein: CASSPPESRVNYGYTF; CDR3 DNA: TGCGCCAGCAGCCCCCCCGAAAGCAGGGTGAACTATGGCTACACCTTC
J gene: TRBJ2-1; clone size: -; V gene: TRBV13; D gene: -; CDR3 protein: CASSLIAGSSYNEQFF; CDR3 DNA: TGTGCCAGCAGCTTAATAGCCGGTAGCTCCTACAATGAGCAGTTCTTC
J gene: TRBJ1-2; clone size: -; V gene: TRBV2; D gene: -; CDR3 protein: CASISGAGYGYTF; CDR3 DNA: TGTGCCAGCATATCAGGGGCGGGCTATGGCTACACCTTC
J gene: TRBJ2-2; clone size: -; V gene: TRBV27; D gene: TRBD2; CDR3 protein: CASTMRGYPGELFF; CDR3 DNA: TGTGCCAGCACTATGCGGGGGTACCCCGGGGAGCTGTTTTTT
J gene: TRBJ2-7; clone size: -; V gene: TRBV15; D gene: TRBD1; CDR3 protein: CATSREMARTGAYEQYF; CDR3 DNA: TGTGCCACCAGCAGAGAAATGGCCAGGACAGGGGCCTACGAGCAGTACTTC
J gene: TRBJ1-5; clone size: -; V gene: TRBV6-6; D gene: TRBD1; CDR3 protein: CASGDRGGNQPQHF; CDR3 DNA: TGTGCCAGCGGCGACAGGGGTGGGAATCAGCCCCAGCATTTT
J gene: TRBJ1-4; clone size: -; V gene: TRBV5-1; D gene: -; CDR3 protein: CASSPGIGGSEKLFF; CDR3 DNA: TGCGCCAGCAGTCCCGGTATAGGAGGGTCGGAAAAACTGTTTTTT
J gene: TRBJ2-1; clone size: -; V gene: TRBV28; D gene: TRBD2; CDR3 protein: CASKRTSGSYNEQFF; CDR3 DNA: TGTGCCAGCAAACGGACTAGCGGGTCTTACAATGAGCAGTTCTTC
J gene: TRBJ1-1; clone size: -; V gene: TRBV3-1/TRBV3-2; D gene: TRBD1; CDR3 protein: CASSQDIRQGTVTEAFF; CDR3 DNA: TGTGCCAGCAGCCAAGATATTCGACAGGGGACAGTCACTGAAGCTTTCTTT
J gene: TRBJ2-3; clone size: -; V gene: TRBV5-6; D gene: -; CDR3 protein: CASSQLGWGTDTQYF; CDR3 DNA: TGTGCCAGCAGCCAACTAGGATGGGGCACAGATACGCAGTATTTT
J gene: TRBJ2-7; clone size: -; V gene: TRBV5-6; D gene: TRBD1; CDR3 protein: CASSLAGTGPYYEQYF; CDR3 DNA: TGTGCCAGCAGCTTGGCCGGGACAGGGCCTTACTACGAGCAGTACTTC
J gene: TRBJ2-2; clone size: -; V gene: TRBV11-2; D gene: -; CDR3 protein: CASRSLAGAQNTGELFF; CDR3 DNA: TGTGCCAGCAGGTCCTTGGCGGGGGCGCAGAACACCGGGGAGCTGTTTTTT
J gene: TRBJ2-3; clone size: -; V gene: TRBV6-1; D gene: TRBD2; CDR3 protein: CASSEEGLAGDTDTQYF; CDR3 DNA: TGTGCCAGCAGTGAGGAGGGACTAGCGGGCGACACAGATACGCAGTATTTT
J gene: TRBJ2-1; clone size: -; V gene: TRBV27; D gene: -; CDR3 protein: CASRDGAANYNEQFF; CDR3 DNA: TGTGCCAGCAGGGACGGAGCGGCGAACTACAATGAGCAGTTCTTC
J gene: TRBJ2-1; clone size: -; V gene: TRBV5-1; D gene: TRBD2; CDR3 protein: CASSLEALAGGWNEQFF; CDR3 DNA: TGCGCCAGCAGCTTGGAGGCTCTAGCGGGAGGTTGGAATGAGCAGTTCTTC
J gene: TRBJ2-1; clone size: -; V gene: TRBV6-4; D gene: TRBD1; CDR3 protein: CASSLLPGQGNNEQFF; CDR3 DNA: TGTGCCAGCAGTCTACTCCCGGGACAGGGGAACAATGAGCAGTTCTTC
J gene: TRBJ1-3; clone size: -; V gene: TRBV5-1; D gene: TRBD1; CDR3 protein: CASSSGQGRSGNTIYF; CDR3 DNA: TGCGCCAGCAGTTCCGGACAGGGAAGGTCGGGAAACACCATATATTTT
J gene: TRBJ1-5; clone size: -; V gene: TRBV20-1; D gene: TRBD1; CDR3 protein: CSASQSGGIQPQHF; CDR3 DNA: TGCAGTGCTAGTCAGTCAGGGGGCATTCAGCCCCAGCATTTT
J gene: TRBJ1-3; clone size: -; V gene: TRBV4-1; D gene: -; CDR3 protein: CASSQLVLKGNTIYF; CDR3 DNA: TGCGCCAGCAGCCAATTAGTTTTGAAGGGAAACACCATATATTTT
J gene: TRBJ2-7; clone size: -; V gene: TRBV14; D gene: -; CDR3 protein: CASSQDVSFLGSYEQYF; CDR3 DNA: TGTGCCAGCAGCCAAGATGTTTCCTTTCTCGGCTCCTACGAGCAGTACTTC
J gene: TRBJ1-2; clone size: -; V gene: TRBV5-5; D gene: -; CDR3 protein: CASSLGTVPNYGYTF; CDR3 DNA: TGTGCCAGCAGCTTGGGGACAGTTCCTAACTATGGCTACACCTTC
J gene: TRBJ2-3; clone size: -; V gene: TRBV3-1/TRBV3-2; D gene: TRBD1; CDR3 protein: CASSQEKTGVRGDTQYF; CDR3 DNA: TGTGCCAGCAGCCAAGAAAAGACAGGGGTTAGAGGAGATACGCAGTATTTT
J gene: TRBJ1-4; clone size: once; V gene: TRBV6-6; D gene: TRBD1; CDR3 protein: CASSQGTGDHEKLFF; CDR3 DNA: TGTGCCAGCAGTCAGGGGACAGGGGATCATGAAAAACTGTTTTTT
J gene: TRBJ1-2; clone size: once; V gene: TRBV18; D gene: -; CDR3 protein: CASSQTEAYGYTF; CDR3 DNA: TGTGCCAGCTCACAGACGGAGGCGTATGGCTACACCTTC
J gene: TRBJ1-6; clone size: -; V gene: TRBV19; D gene: TRBD1; CDR3 protein: CASSRQGALYSPLHF; CDR3 DNA: TGTGCCAGTAGTCGACAGGGGGCTCTTTATTCACCCCTCCACTTT
J gene: TRBJ2-7; clone size: -; V gene: TRBV6-5; D gene: TRBD1; CDR3 protein: CASSPGTGKGEQYF; CDR3 DNA: TGTGCCAGCAGTCCCGGGACAGGGAAGGGCGAGCAGTACTTC
J gene: TRBJ2-7; clone size: once; V gene: TRBV20-1; D gene: -; CDR3 protein: CSASESYEQYF; CDR3 DNA: TGCAGTGCTAGTGAATCTTACGAGCAGTACTTC
J gene: TRBJ2-2; clone size: -; V gene: TRBV2; D gene: TRBD1; CDR3 protein: CASRGGQGGTGELFF; CDR3 DNA: TGTGCCAGCAGGGGAGGACAGGGCGGGACCGGGGAGCTGTTTTTT
J gene: TRBJ1-5; clone size: -; V gene: TRBV9; D gene: TRBD1; CDR3 protein: CASSVTGGQPQHF; CDR3 DNA: TGTGCCAGCAGCGTTACAGGGGGCCAGCCCCAGCATTTT
J gene: TRBJ1-6; clone size: -; V gene: TRBV2; D gene: -; CDR3 protein: CASSERGSSYNSPLHF; CDR3 DNA: TGTGCCAGCAGTGAACGGGGTAGCTCCTATAATTCACCCCTCCACTTT
J gene: TRBJ2-2; clone size: few; V gene: TRBV6-2/TRBV6-3; D gene: -; CDR3 protein: CASSGQDTGELFF; CDR3 DNA: TGTGCCAGCAGTGGGCAGGACACCGGGGAGCTGTTTTTT
J gene: TRBJ2-7; clone size: -; V gene: TRBV6-6; D gene: TRBD1; CDR3 protein: CASSYDRGYEQYF; CDR3 DNA: TGTGCCAGCAGTTACGACAGGGGGTACGAGCAGTACTTC
J gene: TRBJ1-5; clone size: few; V gene: TRBV5-1; D gene: TRBD1; CDR3 protein: CASSLNTGDGQPQHF; CDR3 DNA: TGCGCCAGCAGCCTCAACACAGGGGATGGACAGCCCCAGCATTTT
J gene: TRBJ1-1; clone size: -; V gene: TRBV5-1; D gene: -; CDR3 protein: CASSLVQGSTEAFF; CDR3 DNA: TGCGCCAGCAGCTTAGTACAGGGCTCCACTGAAGCTTTCTTT
J gene: TRBJ1-5; clone size: once; V gene: TRBV4-1; D gene: -; CDR3 protein: CASSQTRGNQPQHF; CDR3 DNA: TGCGCCAGCAGCCAAACACGGGGAAATCAGCCCCAGCATTTT
J gene: TRBJ1-3; clone size: -; V gene: TRBV19; D gene: TRBD1; CDR3 protein: CASRGQAGGNTIYF; CDR3 DNA: TGTGCCAGTAGAGGACAGGCGGGAGGAAACACCATATATTTT
J gene: TRBJ1-1; clone size: -; V gene: TRBV7-9; D gene: TRBD1; CDR3 protein: CASSLNRGRTEAFF; CDR3 DNA: TGTGCCAGCAGCTTAAACAGGGGCAGGACTGAAGCTTTCTTT
J gene: TRBJ1-2; clone size: -; V gene: TRBV18; D gene: TRBD1; CDR3 protein: CASSPYAGTGSYGYTF; CDR3 DNA: TGTGCCAGCTCACCTTATGCCGGGACAGGGAGCTATGGCTACACCTTC
J gene: TRBJ1-5; clone size: -; V gene: TRBV6-6; D gene: TRBD1; CDR3 protein: CASRRDRDSNQPQHF; CDR3 DNA: TGTGCCAGCAGACGGGACAGGGATAGCAATCAGCCCCAGCATTTT
J gene: TRBJ2-5; clone size: -; V gene: TRBV7-9; D gene: TRBD2; CDR3 protein: CASSVGLAGGHSETQYF; CDR3 DNA: TGTGCCAGCAGCGTGGGACTAGCGGGAGGGCATTCAGAGACCCAGTACTTC